This is a list of T cell receptor beta chains from one sample in a study of cytomegalovirus exposure and HLA in healthy donors. Generated by immunoSEQ multiplex PCR, the TCRdb table keeps only in-frame clones and is missing some. The sample has 150,000 to 250,000 clones; roughly 77% are singletons. Sequenced sample: PBMCs. All receptors derive from a woman between 25 and 40 years old in good health and CMV-seronegative. Both conserved end residues are part of each CDR3. D genes are given only for firm matches. Size tells how often a clone was seen (once, few, many) or the class of an expanded clone, and some rows leave it out.

j_call v_call d_call clone_size cdr3_nt cdr3_aa
TRBJ2-1 TRBV10-3 - - TGTGCCATCACGGGTAGCGGATCATCCTACAATGAGCAGTTCTTC CAITGSGSSYNEQFF
TRBJ1-3 TRBV9 - - TGTGCCAGCAGCGTACAACACTCTGGAAACACCATATATTTT CASSVQHSGNTIYF
TRBJ1-4 TRBV25-1 TRBD1 - TGTGCCAGCAGTGAACCCGGGACAGGGAATGAAAAACTGTTTTTT CASSEPGTGNEKLFF
TRBJ1-1 TRBV28 - - TGTGCCAGCAGTTTCGGCGGGGGGCGGTCAGCTTTCTTT CASSFGGGRSAFF
TRBJ1-3 TRBV13 - - TGTGCCAGCAGCCTTATTTCCGGGGTTGGAAACACCATATATTTT CASSLISGVGNTIYF
TRBJ2-3 TRBV15 TRBD2 - TGTGCCACCAGCACACGACTAGCGGGAGATGGGGCAGATACGCAGTATTTT CATSTRLAGDGADTQYF
TRBJ1-2 TRBV7-9 TRBD1 few TGTGCCAGCAGCTCAAGGACAGGTTCAAGCTACACCTTC CASSSRTGSSYTF
TRBJ1-5 TRBV5-8 - - TGTGCCAGCGCCCACGGACAGTACAATCAGCCCCAGCATTTT CASAHGQYNQPQHF
TRBJ2-7 TRBV18 TRBD1 - TGTGCCAGCTCACCACAGGGGGCGACCGAGCAGTACTTC CASSPQGATEQYF
TRBJ2-5 TRBV28 TRBD1 - TGTGCCAGCAGTTTAAACCTGGACAGGGGGCAAGAGACCCAGTACTTC CASSLNLDRGQETQYF
TRBJ2-5 TRBV5-4 - - TGTGCCAGCAGCCAATCACAGTACTTC CASSQSQYF
TRBJ2-7 TRBV2 - - TGTGCCAGCAGTGAATGGTCGGCGGATTTTCCCTACGAGCAGTACTTC CASSEWSADFPYEQYF
TRBJ1-1 TRBV9 - - TGTGCCAGCAGCTTCTCGGGAGAGAACACTGAAGCTTTCTTT CASSFSGENTEAFF
TRBJ2-4 TRBV7-6 - - TGTGCCAGCAGCCCAGGAGGTGAAGCCAAAAACATTCAGTACTTC CASSPGGEAKNIQYF
TRBJ2-7 TRBV18 - - TGTGCCAGCTCACCGGTCCTCGGCGAGCAGTACTTC CASSPVLGEQYF
TRBJ2-5 TRBV19 - - TGTGCCAGTAGCCTCGAGAGAGAGACCCAGTACTTC CASSLERETQYF
TRBJ2-3 TRBV11-3 - - TGTGCCAGCAGCTCCTCCGGGACTCCGCAGTATTTT CASSSSGTPQYF
TRBJ1-3 TRBV14 - - TGTGCCAGCAGCCAAGTCTCCGGGAACACCATATATTTT CASSQVSGNTIYF
TRBJ2-5 TRBV2 - - TGTGCCAGCAGTGACAGTAGCGGAACACAAGAGACCCAGTACTTC CASSDSSGTQETQYF
TRBJ2-3 TRBV10-2 TRBD1 - TGCGCCAGCAGGGGGGACAGGGGGCAACCAGATACGCAGTATTTT CASRGDRGQPDTQYF
TRBJ2-3 TRBV7-9 TRBD2 once TGTGCCAGCAGTTCGACGGGGGGGCTAGATACGCAGTATTTT CASSSTGGLDTQYF
TRBJ2-5 TRBV25-1 TRBD1 - TGTGCCAGCAGTGCCCCCGGGACAGGGGGCGCGGGAAGGGAGACCCAGTACTTC CASSAPGTGGAGRETQYF
TRBJ1-2 TRBV27 TRBD1 once TGTGCCAGCAGTTGGGGGCAGGGGGCCCGAGGCTACACCTTC CASSWGQGARGYTF
TRBJ1-4 TRBV27 - - TGTGCCAGCAGTTTATTGGGGACTGCAACTAATGAAAAACTGTTTTTT CASSLLGTATNEKLFF
TRBJ1-1 TRBV2 - - TGTGCCAGCTGCAGGGGTCGCACTGAAGCTTTCTTT CASCRGRTEAFF
TRBJ1-3 TRBV6-6 - - TGTGCCAGCAGTTTGGGACTTTTGCTCTCTGGAAACACCATATATTTT CASSLGLLLSGNTIYF
TRBJ2-1 TRBV4-2 TRBD2 - TGTGCCAGCAGCCAAGAGGAGCGGGGGGGCAATGAGCAGTTCTTC CASSQEERGGNEQFF
TRBJ1-2 TRBV27 - - TGTGCCAGCAGCCGCCCGGGGAACTATGGCTACACCTTC CASSRPGNYGYTF
TRBJ1-2 TRBV20-1 - - TGCAGTGCTCGGCGGGGAGGTGGCTACACCTTC CSARRGGGYTF
TRBJ1-6 TRBV5-1 - - TGCGCCAGCAGCTCTACAGGGTTGTATTCACCCCTCCACTTT CASSSTGLYSPLHF
TRBJ1-6 TRBV11-2 - few TGTGCCAGCAGCTTAGAGACACCCCATAATTCACCCCTCCACTTT CASSLETPHNSPLHF
TRBJ1-5 TRBV6-1 TRBD1 once TGTGCCAGCAGTGTCCCGGGACAGGGAAGCGGCAATCAGCCCCAGCATTTT CASSVPGQGSGNQPQHF
TRBJ2-2 TRBV28 - - TGTGCCAGCAGGTATTCCGGGGAGCTGTTTTTT CASRYSGELFF
TRBJ1-5 TRBV30 - - TGTGCCTGGAGTGTTACCCAGGGCCAGCCCCAGCATTTT CAWSVTQGQPQHF
TRBJ2-7 TRBV29-1 TRBD2 - TGCAGCGCGACTAGCGGGAGCAACGAGCAGTACTTC CSATSGSNEQYF
TRBJ1-4 TRBV6-5 TRBD1 once TGTGCCAGCAGTTACGTCCAGGGGGCTAATGAAAAACTGTTTTTT CASSYVQGANEKLFF
TRBJ1-4 TRBV30 - - TGTGCCTGGAGTGCGCGGGGGCTGGAAAAACTGTTTTTT CAWSARGLEKLFF
TRBJ1-5 TRBV25-1 TRBD1 few TGTGCCAGCAGTGGACAGGGCCGAAGGGCCCAGCATTTT CASSGQGRRAQHF
TRBJ1-4 TRBV4-1 - - TGCGCCAGCAGCCAAGACCTCTCCTCCCAGAATGAAAAACTGTTTTTT CASSQDLSSQNEKLFF
TRBJ2-1 TRBV28 TRBD2 - TGTGCCAGCAGCTCATCTAGCGGGGGGAACAATGAGCAGTTCTTC CASSSSSGGNNEQFF
TRBJ1-2 TRBV7-9 - few TGTGCCAGCAGCTTAGAAACAGGGAACCATGGCTACACCTTC CASSLETGNHGYTF
TRBJ1-1 TRBV4-1 - once TGCGCCAGCAGCCAAGACAGGAACACTGAAGCTTTCTTT CASSQDRNTEAFF
TRBJ2-7 TRBV27 TRBD1 - TGTGCCAGCAGTCGAGGACAGGGGCGGTACGAGCAGTACTTC CASSRGQGRYEQYF
TRBJ1-1 TRBV5-1 TRBD1 once TGCGCCAGCAGCTCGGCGGACAGGTTGGTCGCTGAAGCTTTCTTT CASSSADRLVAEAFF
TRBJ2-5 TRBV4-2 - - TGTGCCAGCAGCCAAGATCGGGGAGCGGAAGAGACCCAGTACTTC CASSQDRGAEETQYF
TRBJ2-3 TRBV7-3 - - TGTGCCAGCAAGCCCACCTCCACAGATACGCAGTATTTT CASKPTSTDTQYF
TRBJ1-1 TRBV19 - few TGTGCCAGTAGTATAGTAGTGAACACTGAAGCTTTCTTT CASSIVVNTEAFF
TRBJ2-7 TRBV11-2 TRBD1 - TGTGCCAGCAGCTTGACAGGGGGCCCCTACGAGCAGTACTTC CASSLTGGPYEQYF
TRBJ2-7 TRBV5-1 TRBD1 - TGCGCCAGCAGCTTGGTCCCGGGACAGGGAACGGAGCAGTACTTC CASSLVPGQGTEQYF
TRBJ1-1 TRBV6-5 - - TGTGCCAGCAGTCTACAGGGTTACAACACTGAAGCTTTCTTT CASSLQGYNTEAFF
TRBJ1-2 TRBV2 - - TGTGCCAGCAGTCCAGGTACCAACCCCTCTGGCTACACCTTC CASSPGTNPSGYTF
TRBJ1-2 TRBV7-9 - - TGTGCCAGCAGCACCACTATTGGCTACACCTTC CASSTTIGYTF
TRBJ1-4 TRBV7-2 TRBD1 - TGTGCCAGCAGCTTAAACAGGGGGTATGAAAAACTGTTTTTT CASSLNRGYEKLFF
TRBJ1-4 TRBV28 - - TGTGCCAGCAGCGAGACACGTAATGAAAAACTGTTTTTT CASSETRNEKLFF